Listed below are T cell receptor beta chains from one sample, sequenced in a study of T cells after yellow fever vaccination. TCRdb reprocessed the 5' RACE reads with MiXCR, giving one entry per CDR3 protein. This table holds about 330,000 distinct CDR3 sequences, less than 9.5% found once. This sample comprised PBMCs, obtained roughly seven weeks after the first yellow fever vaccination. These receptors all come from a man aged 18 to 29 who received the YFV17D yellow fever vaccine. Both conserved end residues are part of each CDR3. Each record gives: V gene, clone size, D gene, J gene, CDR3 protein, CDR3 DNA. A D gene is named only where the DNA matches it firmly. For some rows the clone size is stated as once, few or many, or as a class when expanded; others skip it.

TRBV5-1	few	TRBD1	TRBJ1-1	CASSAQTGGTEAFF	TGCGCCAGCAGCGCCCAGACAGGGGGCACTGAAGCTTTCTTT
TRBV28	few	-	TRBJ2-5	CASTGLGTQYF	TGTGCCAGCACGGGGTTGGGGACCCAGTACTTC
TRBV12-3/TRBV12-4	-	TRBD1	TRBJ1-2	CASSPHTRTGLSGYGYTF	TGTGCCAGCAGTCCCCATACCCGGACAGGGCTGTCGGGCTATGGCTACACCTTC
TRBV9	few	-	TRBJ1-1	CASSGPWENTEAFF	TGTGCCAGCAGCGGCCCTTGGGAGAACACTGAAGCTTTCTTT
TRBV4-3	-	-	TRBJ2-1	CASSHRISEVDNEQFF	TGCGCCAGCAGCCACCGAATTTCCGAGGTAGACAATGAGCAGTTCTTC
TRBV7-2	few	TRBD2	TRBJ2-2	CASLGTSEPGELFF	TGTGCCAGCCTAGGGACTAGCGAACCCGGGGAGCTGTTTTTT
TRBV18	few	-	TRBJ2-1	CASSGTEYNEQFF	TGTGCCAGCTCCGGGACGGAGTACAATGAGCAGTTCTTC
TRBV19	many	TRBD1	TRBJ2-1	CASSMDRSSYNEQFF	TGTGCCAGTAGTATGGACAGGAGCTCCTACAATGAGCAGTTCTTC
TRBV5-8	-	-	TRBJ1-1	CASSLAVGVGAFF	TGTGCCAGCAGCTTGGCCGTGGGGGTCGGAGCTTTCTTT
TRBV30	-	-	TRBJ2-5	CAWGGGVTQYF	TGTGCCTGGGGAGGGGGTGTGACCCAGTACTTC
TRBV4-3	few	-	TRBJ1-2	CASSQEGGPNYGYTF	TGCGCCAGCAGCCAAGAGGGGGGTCCTAACTATGGCTACACCTTC
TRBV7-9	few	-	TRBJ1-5	CASSSTQSPKGQPQHF	TGTGCCAGCAGCTCTACACAATCCCCGAAGGGTCAGCCCCAGCATTTT
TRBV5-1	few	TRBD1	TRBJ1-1	CASSSTDRGAGEAFF	TGCGCCAGCAGCTCGACGGACAGGGGGGCCGGTGAAGCTTTCTTT